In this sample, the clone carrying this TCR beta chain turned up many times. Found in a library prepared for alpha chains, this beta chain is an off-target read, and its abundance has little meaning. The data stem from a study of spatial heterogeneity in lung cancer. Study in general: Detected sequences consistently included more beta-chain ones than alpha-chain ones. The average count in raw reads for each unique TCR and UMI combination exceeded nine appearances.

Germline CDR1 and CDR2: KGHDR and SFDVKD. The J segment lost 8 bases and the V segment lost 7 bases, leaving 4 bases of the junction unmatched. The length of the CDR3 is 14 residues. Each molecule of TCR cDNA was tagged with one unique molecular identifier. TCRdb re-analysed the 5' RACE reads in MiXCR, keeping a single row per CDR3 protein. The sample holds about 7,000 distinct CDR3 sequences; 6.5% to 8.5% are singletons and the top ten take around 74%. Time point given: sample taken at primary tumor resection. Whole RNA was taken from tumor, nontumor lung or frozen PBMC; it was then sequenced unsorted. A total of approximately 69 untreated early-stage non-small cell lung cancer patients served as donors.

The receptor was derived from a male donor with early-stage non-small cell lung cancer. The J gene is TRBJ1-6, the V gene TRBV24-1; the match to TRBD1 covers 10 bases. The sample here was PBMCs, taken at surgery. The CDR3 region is CATRGTGDDSPLHF. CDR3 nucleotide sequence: TGTGCCACCAGAGGGACAGGGGATGATTCACCCCTCCACTTT.